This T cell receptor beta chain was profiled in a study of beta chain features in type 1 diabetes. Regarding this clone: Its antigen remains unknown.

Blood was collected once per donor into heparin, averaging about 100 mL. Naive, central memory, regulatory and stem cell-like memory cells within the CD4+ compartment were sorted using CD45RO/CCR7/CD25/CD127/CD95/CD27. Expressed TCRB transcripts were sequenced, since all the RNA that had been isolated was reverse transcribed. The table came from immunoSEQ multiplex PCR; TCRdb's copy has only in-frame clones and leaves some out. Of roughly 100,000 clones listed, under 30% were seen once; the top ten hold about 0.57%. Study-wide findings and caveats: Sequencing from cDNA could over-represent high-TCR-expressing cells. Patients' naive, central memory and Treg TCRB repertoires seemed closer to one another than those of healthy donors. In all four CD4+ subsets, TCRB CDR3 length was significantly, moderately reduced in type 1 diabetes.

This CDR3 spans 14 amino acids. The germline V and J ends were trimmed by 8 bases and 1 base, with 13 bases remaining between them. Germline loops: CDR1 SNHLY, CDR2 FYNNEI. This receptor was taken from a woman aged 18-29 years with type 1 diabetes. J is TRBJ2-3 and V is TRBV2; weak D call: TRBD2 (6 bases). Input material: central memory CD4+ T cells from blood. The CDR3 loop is CASHGRHGTDTQYF. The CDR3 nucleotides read TGTGCCAGCCACGGGAGACACGGCACAGATACGCAGTATTTT.